This TCR beta chain came from a study of early T cells in non-severe SARS-CoV-2 infection. Germline CDR1 MDHEN, CDR2 SYDVKM. This CDR3 is 15 amino acids long. The V and J ends lost 5 bases and 4 bases respectively, with 17 bases between them. TCRdb fed the 5' RACE reads into MiXCR, producing one record per CDR3 protein. The table includes more than 50,000 distinct CDR3 sequences, roughly 13% detected once. This clonotype was observed a few times. Specimen: whole blood, collected at baseline. This chain connects TRBV28 to TRBJ1-2; D not resolved. This sequence originates from an adult who was a healthcare worker with PCR-confirmed SARS-CoV-2 infection or an uninfected control (not recorded which). The CDR3 region is CASSPTALTVYGYTF. CDR3 coding DNA: TGTGCCAGCAGTCCAACAGCCCTCACAGTCTATGGCTACACCTTC.